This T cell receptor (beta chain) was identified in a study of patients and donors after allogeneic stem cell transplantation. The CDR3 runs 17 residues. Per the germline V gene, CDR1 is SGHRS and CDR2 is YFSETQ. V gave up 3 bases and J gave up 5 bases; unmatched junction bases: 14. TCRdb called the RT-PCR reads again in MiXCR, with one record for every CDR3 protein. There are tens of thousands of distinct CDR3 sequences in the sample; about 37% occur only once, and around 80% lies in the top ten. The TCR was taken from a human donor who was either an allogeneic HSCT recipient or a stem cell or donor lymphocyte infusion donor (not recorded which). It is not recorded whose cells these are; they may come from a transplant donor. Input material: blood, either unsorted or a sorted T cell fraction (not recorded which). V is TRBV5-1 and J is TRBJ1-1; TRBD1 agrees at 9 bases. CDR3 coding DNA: TGCGCCAGCAGCTCAAAAGGAAACAGGGGGCGTTGGACTGAAGCTTTCTTT. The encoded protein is CASSSKGNRGRWTEAFF. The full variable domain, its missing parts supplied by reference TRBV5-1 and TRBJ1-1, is KAGVTQTPRYLIKTRGQQVTLSCSPISGHRSVSWYQQTPGQGLQFLFEYFSETQRNKGNFPGRFSGRQFSNSRSEMNVSTLELGDSALYLCASSSKGNRGRWTEAFFGQGTRLTVV.